These 32 T cell receptor beta chains were all obtained from the same sample, sequenced in a study of T cell responses to AZD1222 COVID-19 vaccine. Profiling relied on immunoSEQ multiplex PCR, and the TCRdb table lists in-frame clones only, not all of them. The profile shows under 140,000 clones, roughly four fifths of them singletons. Material: peripheral blood, obtained on day 0 of AZD1222 vaccination. These receptors came from an adult in good health.

The chain has TRBV6-1 and TRBJ2-7; D not certain. Germline lookup yields CDR1 MNHNS and CDR2 SASEGT. There are 16 residues in the CDR3. Trimming shortened V by 3 bases and J by 0 bases, and 15 bases separated the two germline ends. The CDR3 reads CASSETRATSSYEQYF. The CDR3 DNA is TGTGCCAGCAGTGAGACACGAGCGACAAGCTCCTACGAGCAGTACTTC.

A single count supports this clone. J is TRBJ1-2 and V is TRBV2; 8 bases align to TRBD1. Germline CDR1 SNHLY, CDR2 FYNNEI. V dropped 0 bases and J dropped 3; count of bases not matched to a gene: 12. The CDR3 is 18 amino acids. CDR3 DNA sequence: TGTGCCAGCAGTGAAGCGCTTCCCCAGGGGGCAGGAGACTATGGCTACACCTTC. This translates into CASSEALPQGAGDYGYTF.

This chain uses TRBV25-1 with TRBJ2-5, with D hard to call. Trimming took 3 bases from V and 4 from J, leaving 9 bases between them. CDR3 size: 13 residues. Germline loops: CDR1 MGHDK, CDR2 SYGVNS. CDR3 loop: CASSEVSGETQYF. The CDR3 nucleotides read TGTGCCAGCAGTGAGGTGTCGGGAGAGACCCAGTACTTC.

CDR3 nucleotide sequence: TGTGCCAGCAGTTTAAGGCACAAGAACACTGAAGCTTTCTTT. As protein: CASSLRHKNTEAFF. The chain couples TRBV28 to TRBJ1-1; D gene unclear. CDR3 length equals 14 residues. V gave up 2 bases and J gave up 1 base, with 8 bases separating them. The V gene's germline CDR1 is MDHEN and CDR2 SYDVKM.

This chain uses TRBV7-8 with TRBJ1-1; perhaps TRBD1 as D (5 bases). Germline V gene lookup returns CDR1 SGHVS and CDR2 FQNEAQ. This CDR3 is 16 amino acids long. Trimming left V 2 bases short and J 5 bases short, with 18 bases between. CDR3 loop: CASSLRDVGLGTEAFF. DNA for the CDR3: TGTGCCAGCAGCTTAAGGGACGTCGGTTTGGGGACTGAAGCTTTCTTT.

This clone was recorded a few times. The rearrangement links TRBV4-3 to TRBJ1-5; 8 bases are shared with TRBD1. V trimming: 1 base; J trimming: 5 bases; junction bases outside the gene matches: 1. There are 14 residues in the CDR3. Germline CDR1 LGHNA, CDR2 YSLEER. CDR3 nucleotide sequence: TGCGCCAGCAGCCAAGGGACAGGGTATCAGCCCCAGCATTTT. Translated, it gives CASSQGTGYQPQHF.

The V call is TRBV12-3 or TRBV12-4, the J call TRBJ1-1; D is ambiguous. Between the trimmed V and J ends, which lost 3 bases and 6 bases, there was a span of 8 bases. CDR3 length: 12 amino acids. The CDR3 loop is CASSFWPAEAFF. For the CDR3, the DNA is TGTGCCAGCAGTTTTTGGCCAGCTGAAGCTTTCTTT.

The rearrangement links TRBV2 to TRBJ2-7; maybe TRBD2 (5 bases). Germline lookup yields CDR1 SNHLY and CDR2 FYNNEI. The CDR3 consists of 13 residues. V dropped 8 bases and J dropped 2 bases, with 13 bases sitting between them. CDR3 bases: TGTGCCAGCGCTGCTAGCCCAACCTACGAGCAGTACTTC. It yields the protein CASAASPTYEQYF.

This clone came up a few times. This sample includes further DNA sequences coding for the same CDR3. CDR3 protein: CASSRGQLQETQYF. CDR3 nucleotide sequence: TGTGCCAGCAGCCGAGGACAGCTCCAAGAGACCCAGTACTTC. This rearrangement joins TRBV11-2 to TRBJ2-5, with TRBD1 as a possible D gene (6 bases). Trimming took off 5 bases at V and 1 base at J, with 11 bases between the two ends. CDR3 length: 14 amino acids. Per germline, CDR1 SGHAT and CDR2 FQNNGV.

The chain employs TRBV7-2 and TRBJ1-2; TRBD1 matches at 7 bases. Trimming at V came to 1 base and at J to 4 bases, leaving 6 bases not matched to a gene. Germline CDR1 and CDR2: SGHTA and FQGNSA. This CDR3 is 15 amino acids long. CDR3 sequence (DNA): TGTGCCAGCAGCTTAGGCATAGGGGGCAGCTATGGCTACACCTTC. Protein product: CASSLGIGGSYGYTF.

This clone was counted a few times. V is TRBV7-7 and J is TRBJ2-7; TRBD1 matches at 8 bases. From germline, CDR1 is SSHAT and CDR2 FNYEAQ (reference sequence). The CDR3 covers 13 residues. Losses at the gene ends were 5 bases for V and 8 bases for J; bases not matched to a gene: 8. The CDR3 is CASSINRGDKQYF. The CDR3 DNA is TGTGCCAGCAGCATTAACAGGGGGGATAAGCAGTACTTC. Looking up the rest from reference TRBV7-7 and TRBJ2-7 gives the full variable domain: GAGVSQSPRYKVTKRGQDVTLRCDPISSHATLYWYQQALGQGPEFLTYFNYEAQPDKSGLPSDRFSAERPEGSISTLTIQRTEQRDSAMYRCASSINRGDKQYFGPGTRLTVT.

The rearrangement links TRBV12-3 or TRBV12-4 to TRBJ1-4; the D gene is possibly TRBD1 (6 bases). The CDR3 spans 13 residues. Trimming took off 1 base at V and 8 bases at J, with 8 bases between the two ends. CDR3 loop: CASSLGTEEKLFF. The CDR3 nucleotides read TGTGCCAGCAGTTTAGGGACAGAGGAAAAACTGTTTTTT.

This clone was observed a single time. The J gene is TRBJ2-5, the V gene TRBV7-7; the D is unclear. There are 15 residues in the CDR3. V gave up 1 base and J gave up 5 bases, with 14 bases separating them. CDR1 and CDR2 from the germline V gene are SSHAT and FNYEAQ (reference sequence). In DNA, the CDR3 is TGTGCCAGCAGCTTAGTGCCGGGTTTGGGGGAGACCCAGTACTTC. Its translation: CASSLVPGLGETQYF.

The chain uses TRBV2 and TRBJ2-5; D assignment may be TRBD1 or TRBD2 (5 bases each). Germline V gene data show CDR1 as SNHLY and CDR2 as FYNNEI. Trimming shortened V by 5 bases and J by 4 bases, and 17 bases separated the two germline ends. The CDR3 has 15 amino acids. The CDR3 nucleotides are TGTGCCAGCAGTCGGCAGACGGGACGGAGAGAGACCCAGTACTTC. Its protein product is CASSRQTGRRETQYF.

The chain recombines TRBV4-1 with TRBJ2-5; tentatively, D is TRBD2 (6 bases). Trimming shortened V by 2 bases and J by 5 bases, and 9 bases separated the two germline ends. The CDR3 contains 13 residues. The germline V gene has CDR1 MGHRA and CDR2 YSYEKL. The CDR3 nucleotides read TGCGCCAGCAGCCAAAGCGGGTTGGAGACCCAGTACTTC. It specifies CASSQSGLETQYF.

V usage is TRBV21-1 and J usage is TRBJ2-6; the table calls TRBD1, which could not be checked here. TRBV21-1 is marked as a pseudogene. The CDR3 covers 19 residues. CDR3 nucleotides: TGTGCCAGCAGCAAAGGTGCAGGGGGAAAAGTCTCTGGGGCCAACGTCCTGACTTTC. Translating it yields CASSKGAGGKVSGANVLTF.

The CDR3 here is CASSHFQGSGAFF. The DNA for the CDR3 is TGTGCCAGCAGCCATTTCCAGGGGAGTGGAGCTTTCTTT. V and J are TRBV3-1 (or the pseudogene TRBV3-2) and TRBJ1-1, with TRBD1 as a possible D gene (6 bases). The CDR3 covers 13 residues. CDR1 LGHDT and CDR2 YNNKEL come from the germline V gene (reference sequence). V gave up 3 bases and J gave up 10 bases, with 15 bases separating them.

The rearrangement joins TRBV27 to TRBJ2-6; possibly TRBD2 for D (5 bases). Trimming pared 3 bases from V and 1 base from J, leaving 13 bases between. The CDR3 totals 17 residues. Germline V lookup: CDR1 MNHEY, CDR2 SMNVEV (reference sequence). The CDR3 loop reads CASSFSGRGSGANVLTF. As DNA, the CDR3 is TGTGCCAGCAGTTTCTCTGGAAGAGGGTCTGGGGCCAACGTCCTGACTTTC.

The rearrangement links TRBV7-2 to TRBJ2-2; 9 bases fit TRBD2. The CDR3 spans 16 residues. CDR1 and CDR2 from the germline V gene are SGHTA and FQGNSA. J gave up 5 bases and V 6 bases, and 10 bases lay outside the gene matches. CDR3 DNA: TGTGCCAGCAGACCAACCGGGACTAGCAGAACCGGGGAGCTGTTTTTT. It specifies CASRPTGTSRTGELFF.

The rearrangement uses TRBV6-1 and TRBJ2-1; D uncertain. The CDR3 loop spans 11 amino acids. The germline CDR1 and CDR2 sequences are MNHNS and SASEGT. V lost 2 bases and J 6 bases, leaving 2 bases between the germline ends. CDR3 coding DNA: TGTGCCAGCAGTGAATTCAATGAGCAGTTCTTC. Protein: CASSEFNEQFF.

CDR3 DNA: TGCGCCAGCAGCTCCCCGAGGGGCAGGGCTCCCCTTGAGAACACCGGGGAGCTGTTTTTT. Translating gives CASSSPRGRAPLENTGELFF. The chain links TRBV5-1 to TRBJ2-2; either TRBD1 or TRBD2 may supply D (5 bases each). CDR1 and CDR2 (germline): SGHRS, YFSETQ. This CDR3 has 20 amino acids. V was clipped by 3 bases and J by 1 base, with 25 bases between them.

The chain couples TRBV7-2 to TRBJ2-7; a weak D match, TRBD1 (6 bases). The V end was cut by 6 bases, the J end by 1 base, with 16 bases between. The CDR3 covers 15 residues. The V gene's germline CDR1 is SGHTA and CDR2 FQGNSA. The CDR3 DNA sequence: TGTGCCAGCAGTCCCCCTGGGACACCGTCCTACGAGCAGTACTTC. Residues: CASSPPGTPSYEQYF.

V is TRBV7-9 and J is TRBJ2-1; D unresolved. The CDR3 loop spans 12 amino acids. V was pared by 1 base and J by 5 bases, with 3 bases between. Germline lookup yields CDR1 SEHNR and CDR2 FQNEAQ (reference sequence). The DNA for the CDR3 is TGTGCCAGCAGCTTAGAGGACAATGAGCAGTTCTTC. Encoded protein: CASSLEDNEQFF.

The gene calls are TRBV7-2 and TRBJ1-2; tentatively, D is TRBD1 (6 bases). Germline-derived CDR1 and CDR2 are SGHTA and FQGNSA. V was pared by 5 bases and J by 8 bases, with 15 bases between. This CDR3 is built from 13 residues. CDR3 sequence (DNA): TGTGCCAGCAGCACACGACAGGCTCAGGGCTACACCTTC. Protein product: CASSTRQAQGYTF.

This chain uses TRBV25-1 with TRBJ1-4; 7 bases are a match to TRBD1. Germline CDR1 reads MGHDK; CDR2 reads SYGVNS. V lost 1 base, J lost 8 bases, and 7 bases stayed unmatched. The CDR3 spans 15 residues. The CDR3 coding sequence is TGTGCCAGCAGTGAATCCTACAGGGGAGGGGAAAAACTGTTTTTT. Translating it yields CASSESYRGGEKLFF. Full variable domain (remainder filled in from reference TRBV25-1 and TRBJ1-4): EADIYQTPRYLVIGTGKKITLECSQTMGHDKMYWYQQDPGMELHLIHYSYGVNSTEKGDLSSESTVSRIRTEHFPLTLESARPSHTSQYLCASSESYRGGEKLFFGSGTQLSVL.

This clone has just a few counts. The chain combines TRBV7-2 with TRBJ1-3; 9 bases map to TRBD1. CDR1 and CDR2 from the germline V gene are SGHTA and FQGNSA. The CDR3 is 15 amino acids. J gave up 2 bases and V 6 bases, and 5 bases lay outside the gene matches. CDR3 sequence: CASSIQGAPGNTIYF. The CDR3, as DNA: TGTGCCAGCAGTATACAGGGGGCCCCTGGAAACACCATATATTTT.

The chain couples TRBV29-1 to TRBJ2-5; D unclear. CDR1 SQVTM and CDR2 ANQGSEA come from the germline V gene. Trimming took 4 bases from V and 2 from J, leaving 11 bases between them. The CDR3 totals 13 residues. The CDR3 here is CSVGRTFQETQYF. The CDR3 DNA follows: TGCAGCGTTGGAAGGACGTTTCAAGAGACCCAGTACTTC.

The chain links TRBV6-5 to TRBJ1-2, with 12 bases matching TRBD1. The CDR3 runs 15 residues. Germline CDR1 MNHEY, CDR2 SVGAGI. V shed 0 bases and J 7 bases; nucleotides not matched to a gene: 3. CDR3 in DNA: TGTGCCAGCAGTTACTCGGGACAGGGGGCGATTGGCTACACCTTC. Amino acid sequence: CASSYSGQGAIGYTF.

This chain uses TRBV5-8 with TRBJ2-7; 11 positions match TRBD2. Germline CDR1 and CDR2: SGHTS and YDEGEE. The CDR3 is made up of 15 amino acids. The V and J ends lost 5 bases and 2 bases, in that order; junction bases with no gene match: 6. CDR3 residues: CASRGELAGAYEQYF. DNA for the CDR3: TGTGCCAGCAGGGGGGAACTAGCGGGGGCCTACGAGCAGTACTTC.

The rearrangement links TRBV2 to TRBJ1-1; 9 bases match TRBD1. The CDR3 has 13 amino acids. The germline V gene has CDR1 SNHLY and CDR2 FYNNEI. V shed 8 bases, J shed 0 bases, and the junction held 1 base outside the gene matches. CDR3 sequence: CASRTGVNTEAFF. CDR3 DNA sequence: TGTGCCAGCCGGACAGGGGTGAACACTGAAGCTTTCTTT.

The CDR3 DNA reads TGTGCCACCAGTGATTCCCAGGGTTACACAGATACGCAGTATTTT. Translation gives CATSDSQGYTDTQYF. J is TRBJ2-3 and V is TRBV24-1; D perhaps matches TRBD1 (5 bases). This CDR3 region has 15 residues. Germline V lookup: CDR1 KGHDR, CDR2 SFDVKD. V lost 2 bases and J 2 bases, leaving 10 bases between the germline ends.

Only one count was recorded for this clone. The chain employs TRBV6-2 or TRBV6-3 and TRBJ2-7; D unresolved. The CDR3 is 13 residues long. Germline-derived CDR1 and CDR2 are MNHEY and SVGEGT. V was shortened by 5 bases and J by 1 base, with 9 bases between the two germline ends. The CDR3, as DNA: TGTGCCAGCAGTGACGGTGCGTCCTACGAGCAGTACTTC. Translated: CASSDGASYEQYF.